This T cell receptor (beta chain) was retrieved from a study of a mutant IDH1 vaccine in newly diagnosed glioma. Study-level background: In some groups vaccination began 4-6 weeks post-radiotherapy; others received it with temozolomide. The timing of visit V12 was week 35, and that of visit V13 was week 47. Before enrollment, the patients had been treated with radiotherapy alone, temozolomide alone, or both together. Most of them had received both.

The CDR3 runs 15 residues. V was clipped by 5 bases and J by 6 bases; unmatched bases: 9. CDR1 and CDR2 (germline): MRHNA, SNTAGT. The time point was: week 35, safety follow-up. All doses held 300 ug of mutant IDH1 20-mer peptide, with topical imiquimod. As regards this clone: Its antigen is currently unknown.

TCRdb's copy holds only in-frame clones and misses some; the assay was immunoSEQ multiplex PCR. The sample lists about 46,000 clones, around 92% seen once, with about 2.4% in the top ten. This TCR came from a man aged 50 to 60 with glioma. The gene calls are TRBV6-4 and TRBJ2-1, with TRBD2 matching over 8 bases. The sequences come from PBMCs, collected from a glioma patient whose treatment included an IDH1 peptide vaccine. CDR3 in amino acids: CASSPKRGTPNEQFF. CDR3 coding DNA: TGTGCCAGCAGTCCAAAGCGGGGGACCCCCAATGAGCAGTTCTTC.